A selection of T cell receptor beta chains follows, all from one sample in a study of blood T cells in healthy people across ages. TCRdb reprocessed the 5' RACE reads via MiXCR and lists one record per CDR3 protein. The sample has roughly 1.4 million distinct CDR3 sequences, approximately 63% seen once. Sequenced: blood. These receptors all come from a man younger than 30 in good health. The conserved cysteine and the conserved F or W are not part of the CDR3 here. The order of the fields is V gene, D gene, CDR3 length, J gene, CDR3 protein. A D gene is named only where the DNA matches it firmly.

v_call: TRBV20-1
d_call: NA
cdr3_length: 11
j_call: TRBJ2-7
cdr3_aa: SAQATGLYEQY

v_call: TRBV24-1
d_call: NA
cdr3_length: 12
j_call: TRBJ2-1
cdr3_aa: AASEEQGYNEQF

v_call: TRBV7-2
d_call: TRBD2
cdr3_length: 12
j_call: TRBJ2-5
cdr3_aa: ASGGLVLPETQY

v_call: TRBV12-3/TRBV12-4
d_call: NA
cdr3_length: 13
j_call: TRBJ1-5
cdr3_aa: ASSLVGGSDQPQH

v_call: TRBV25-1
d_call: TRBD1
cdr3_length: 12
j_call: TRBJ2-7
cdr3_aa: ASSQTGGFYEQY

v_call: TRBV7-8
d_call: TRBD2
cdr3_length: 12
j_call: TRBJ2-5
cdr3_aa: ASSSRLAGETQY

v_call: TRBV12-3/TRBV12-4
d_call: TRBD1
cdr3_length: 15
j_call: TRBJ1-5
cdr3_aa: ASSTPGTGLGNQPQH

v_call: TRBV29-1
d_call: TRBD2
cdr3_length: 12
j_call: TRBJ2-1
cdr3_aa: SVEVETSGNEQF

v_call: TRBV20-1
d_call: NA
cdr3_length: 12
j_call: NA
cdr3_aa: SAQVAGSQETQY

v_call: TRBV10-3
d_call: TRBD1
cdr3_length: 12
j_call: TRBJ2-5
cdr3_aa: AINSGQGEETQY

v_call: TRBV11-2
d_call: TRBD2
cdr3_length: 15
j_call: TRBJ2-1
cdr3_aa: ASSASRTSGGDNEQF

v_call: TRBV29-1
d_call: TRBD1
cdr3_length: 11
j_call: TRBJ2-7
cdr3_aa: SIRQGLRREQY

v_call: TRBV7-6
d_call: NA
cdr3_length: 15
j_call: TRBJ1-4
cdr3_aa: ASSLRQNYATNEKLF

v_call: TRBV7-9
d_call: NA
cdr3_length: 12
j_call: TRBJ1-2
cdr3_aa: ASSIIGQSYGYT

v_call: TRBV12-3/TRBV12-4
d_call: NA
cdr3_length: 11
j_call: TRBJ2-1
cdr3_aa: ASSLSGDNEQF

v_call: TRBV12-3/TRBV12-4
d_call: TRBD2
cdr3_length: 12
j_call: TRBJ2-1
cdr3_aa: ASSVTSGSNEQF

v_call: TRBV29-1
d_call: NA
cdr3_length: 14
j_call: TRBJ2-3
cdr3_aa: SVESTSGGITDTQY

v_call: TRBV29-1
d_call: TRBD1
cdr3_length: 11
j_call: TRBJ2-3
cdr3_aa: SVMGQHTDTQY

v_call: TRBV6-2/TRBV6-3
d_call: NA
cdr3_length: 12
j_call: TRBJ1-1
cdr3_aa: ASSYGQRNTEAF

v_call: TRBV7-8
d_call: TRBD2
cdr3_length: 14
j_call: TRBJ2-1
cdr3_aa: ASSNPNLSGSTKQF

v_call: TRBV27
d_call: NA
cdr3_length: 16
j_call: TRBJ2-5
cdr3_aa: ASSLLRRPGDYQETQY

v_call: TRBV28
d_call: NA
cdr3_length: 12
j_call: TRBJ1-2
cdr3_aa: ASSPRLRRGGYT

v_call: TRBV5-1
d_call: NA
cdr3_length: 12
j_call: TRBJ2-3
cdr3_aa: ASAPQTSTDTQY

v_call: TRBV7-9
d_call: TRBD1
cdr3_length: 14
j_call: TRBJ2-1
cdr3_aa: ASSLVGTGWFTEQF

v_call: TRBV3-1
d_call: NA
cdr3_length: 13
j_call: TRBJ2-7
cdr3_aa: ASSQAQDWHQEQY

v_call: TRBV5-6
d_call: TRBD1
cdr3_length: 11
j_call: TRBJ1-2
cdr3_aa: ASSLQQGDGYT

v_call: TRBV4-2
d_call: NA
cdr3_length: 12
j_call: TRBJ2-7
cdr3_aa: ASSQEPGHCEQY

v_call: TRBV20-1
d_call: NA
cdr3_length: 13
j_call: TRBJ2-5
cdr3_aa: SARDPNGGLETQY

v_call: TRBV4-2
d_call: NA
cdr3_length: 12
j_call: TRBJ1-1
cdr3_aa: ASSQDGVNTEAF

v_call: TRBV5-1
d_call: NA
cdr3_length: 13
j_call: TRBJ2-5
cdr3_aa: ASSLEGDFGETQY

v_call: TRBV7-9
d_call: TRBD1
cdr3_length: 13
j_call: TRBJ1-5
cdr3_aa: ASSLSDRANQPQH

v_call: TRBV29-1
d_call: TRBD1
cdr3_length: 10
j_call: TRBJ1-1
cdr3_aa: SGEGANTEAF

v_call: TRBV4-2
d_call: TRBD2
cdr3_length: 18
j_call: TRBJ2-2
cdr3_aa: ASSPHRLQRGDPNTGELF

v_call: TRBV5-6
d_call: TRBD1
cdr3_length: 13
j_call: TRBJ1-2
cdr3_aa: ASSWKPRGANGYT

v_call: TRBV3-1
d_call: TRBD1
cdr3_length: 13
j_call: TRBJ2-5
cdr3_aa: ASSHLPTGGETQY

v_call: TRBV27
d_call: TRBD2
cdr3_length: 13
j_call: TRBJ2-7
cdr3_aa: ASRTPLAGLYEQY

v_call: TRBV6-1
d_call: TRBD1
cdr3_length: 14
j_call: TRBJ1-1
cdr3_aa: ASSEFQGAGNTEAF

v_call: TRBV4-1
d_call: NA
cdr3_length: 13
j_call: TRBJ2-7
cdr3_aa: ASSQAPGWVNEQY

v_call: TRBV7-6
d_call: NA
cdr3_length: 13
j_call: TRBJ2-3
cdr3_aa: ASSLEAGRFDTQY

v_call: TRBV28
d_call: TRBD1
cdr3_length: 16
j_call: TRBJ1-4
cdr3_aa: ASSVTGTGVRTNEKLF

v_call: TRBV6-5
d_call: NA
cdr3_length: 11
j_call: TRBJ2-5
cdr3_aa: ASSPGRQQTQY

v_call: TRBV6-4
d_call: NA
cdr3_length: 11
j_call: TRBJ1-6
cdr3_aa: ASSDSAGSPLH

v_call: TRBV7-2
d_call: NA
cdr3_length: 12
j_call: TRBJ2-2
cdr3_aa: ASSPVANTGELF

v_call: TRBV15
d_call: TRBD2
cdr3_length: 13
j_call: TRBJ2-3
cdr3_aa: ATSRAGGQSDTQY

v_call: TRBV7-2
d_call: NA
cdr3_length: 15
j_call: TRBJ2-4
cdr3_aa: ARSHHGTNLAKNIQY

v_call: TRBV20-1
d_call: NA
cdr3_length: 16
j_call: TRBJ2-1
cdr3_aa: SARARGRGPESYNEQF

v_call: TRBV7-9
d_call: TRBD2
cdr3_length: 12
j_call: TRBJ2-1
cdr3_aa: ASSTGLGYNEQF

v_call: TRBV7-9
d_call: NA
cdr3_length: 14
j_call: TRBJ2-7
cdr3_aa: TGEEGVIGALNEQY

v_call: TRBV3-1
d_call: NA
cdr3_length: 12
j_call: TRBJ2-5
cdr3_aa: ASSQVVNQETQY